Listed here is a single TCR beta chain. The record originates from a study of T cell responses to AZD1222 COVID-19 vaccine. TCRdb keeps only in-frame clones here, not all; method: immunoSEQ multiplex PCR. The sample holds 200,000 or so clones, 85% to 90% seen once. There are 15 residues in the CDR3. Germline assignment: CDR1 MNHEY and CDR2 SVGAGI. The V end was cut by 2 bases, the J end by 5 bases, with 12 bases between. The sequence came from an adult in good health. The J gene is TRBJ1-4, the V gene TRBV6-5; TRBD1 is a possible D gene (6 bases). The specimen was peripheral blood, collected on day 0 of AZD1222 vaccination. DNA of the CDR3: TGTGCCAGCAGTTACGGGGGCCAGGCGAATGAAAAACTGTTTTTT. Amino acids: CASSYGGQANEKLFF.